The subject of this entry is one TCR beta chain. Germline is not matched at one junction end, which may reflect a read error. The CDR3 consists of 17 residues. The germline V gene has CDR1 KGHSH and CDR2 LQKENI. This sample is part of a study of shared clonotypes between healthy human individuals. Sequencing was performed with immunoSEQ multiplex PCR; in TCRdb, only in-frame clones are kept and a portion is missing. The sample carries some 2 million clones, around 96% recorded once. Naive CD8 isolation took CD45RO-negative cells positively selected for CCR7 and excluded terminally differentiated effector memory CD45RA+ cells. Donors were healthy HIV-negative adults without recent acute infections or vaccinations.

Sequenced input: naive CD8+ T cells sorted from blood. The TCR originated in a man aged 18 to 29 in good health. The chain couples TRBV18 to TRBJ1-1, with D maybe TRBD1 (5 bases). In nucleotides, the CDR3 is TGTGCCAGCTCAGCACCCCGGGGGTCGGCTGTGAACACTGAAGCTTTCTTT. The encoded protein is CASSAPRGSAVNTEAFF.